This TCR beta chain was obtained from a study of T cell clones after liver transplantation. Overall study: Standard immunosuppression, with no induction, continued until 12-24 months after transplant.

Method: immunoSEQ multiplex PCR; TCRdb's copy keeps in-frame clones and lacks some. Here the sample spans 95,000 to 110,000 clones, approximately 85% being singletons. Broader study findings: Rather than being deleted, graft donor-reactive T cells may have moved into the graft.

A note on this clone: The antigen is not known.

The germline gives CDR1 SGHTS, CDR2 YDEGEE. This CDR3 is 15 amino acids long. Trimming cost V 6 bases and J 2 bases; bases outside gene matches: 9. The chain uses TRBV5-8 and TRBJ1-1; 8 bases agree with TRBD1. Here the sequenced sample was CD4+ T cells from blood, taken before liver transplant. This receptor was taken from a human donor who received a liver transplant. Written as DNA, the CDR3 is TGTGCCAGCACCCGAGGGGGGACAGGTAACACTGAAGCTTTCTTT. It translates to CASTRGGTGNTEAFF.